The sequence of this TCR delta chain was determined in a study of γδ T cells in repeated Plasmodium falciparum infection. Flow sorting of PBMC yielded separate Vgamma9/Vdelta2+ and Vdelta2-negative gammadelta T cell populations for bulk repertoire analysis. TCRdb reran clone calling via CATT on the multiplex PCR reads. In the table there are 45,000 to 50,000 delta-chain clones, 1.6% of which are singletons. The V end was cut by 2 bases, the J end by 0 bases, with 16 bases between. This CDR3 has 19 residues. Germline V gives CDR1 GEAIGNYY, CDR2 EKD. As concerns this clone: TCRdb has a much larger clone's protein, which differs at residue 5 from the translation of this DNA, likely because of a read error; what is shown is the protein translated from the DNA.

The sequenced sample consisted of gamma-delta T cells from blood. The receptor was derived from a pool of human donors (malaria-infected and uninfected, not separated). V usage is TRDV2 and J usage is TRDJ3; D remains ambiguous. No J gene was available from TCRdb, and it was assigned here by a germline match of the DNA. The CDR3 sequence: CACDILATEGSWDTRQMFF. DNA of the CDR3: TGTGCCTGTGACATCTTGGCTACTGAGGGCTCCTGGGACACCCGACAGATGTTTTTC.